These 20 T cell receptor beta chains share one sample of origin, sequenced in a study of cytomegalovirus exposure and HLA in healthy donors. PCR amplification relied on 60 Vbeta primers (plus 13 Jbeta primers). Clones were read by immunoSEQ multiplex PCR, and TCRdb kept only the in-frame ones, dropping some. The sample is made up of about 64,000 clones, and the top ten hold roughly 4% of it. The sample was PBMCs. The origin of the receptors is a woman aged 18 to 35 in good health and CMV-seronegative.

The chain combines TRBV10-3 with TRBJ2-6; a possible D gene is TRBD2 (5 bases). This CDR3 is 15 amino acids long. Trimming shortened V by 4 bases and J by 2 bases, and 9 bases separated the two germline ends. The germline CDR1 and CDR2 sequences are ENHRY and SYGVKD. The CDR3 protein is CAISVMEAGANVLTF. CDR3 coding DNA: TGTGCCATCAGTGTTATGGAGGCTGGGGCCAACGTCCTGACTTTC.

The gene calls are TRBV19 and TRBJ2-3; 7 positions match TRBD1. CDR1 is LNHDA and CDR2 is SQIVND in the germline V gene (reference sequence). CDR3 size: 14 residues. V shed 3 bases and J 5 bases; nucleotides not matched to a gene: 5. The CDR3 DNA follows: TGTGCCAGTAGTATTACAAGGGGGCAAGATACGCAGTATTTT. Its protein product is CASSITRGQDTQYF.

The rearrangement links TRBV7-3 to TRBJ2-3; 9 bases are a match to TRBD1. V dropped 5 bases and J dropped 5; count of bases not matched to a gene: 8. The germline V gene encodes CDR1 SGHTA and CDR2 FQGTGA. This CDR3 has 15 residues. CDR3 region: CASSVGTGSIDTQYF. The CDR3, as DNA: TGTGCCAGCAGCGTCGGGACAGGGTCGATAGATACGCAGTATTTT.

As DNA, the CDR3 is TGTGCCAGCAGCCTTATAGCGACTAGCACAGATACGCAGTATTTT. Protein: CASSLIATSTDTQYF. The chain uses TRBV7-3 and TRBJ2-3, with D perhaps matching TRBD2 (5 bases). V lost 5 bases and J 0 bases, leaving 12 bases between the germline ends. CDR1 is SGHTA, CDR2 FQGTGA, per germline. CDR3 length: 15 amino acids.

J is TRBJ2-1 and V is TRBV11-3; maybe TRBD1 (5 bases). The CDR3 covers 14 residues. The germline CDR1 and CDR2 sequences are SGHNT and YENEEA. V was pared by 1 base and J by 3 bases, with 7 bases between. CDR3 loop: CASSLGGLYNEQFF. The CDR3, as DNA: TGTGCCAGCAGCTTAGGGGGCCTCTACAATGAGCAGTTCTTC.

The chain couples TRBV25-1 to TRBJ2-7; 8 nucleotides match TRBD1. The CDR3 has 15 amino acids. The ends lost 1 base at V and 2 bases at J; junction bases unmatched: 4. Germline V gene sequence: CDR1 MGHDK, CDR2 SYGVNS. CDR3 residues: CASSEWGDRTYEQYF. The DNA of the CDR3 is TGTGCCAGCAGTGAATGGGGGGACAGGACCTACGAGCAGTACTTC.

The chain is built from TRBV11-2 and TRBJ2-1; D is perhaps TRBD2 (6 bases). Germline V gives CDR1 SGHAT, CDR2 FQNNGV. V was pared by 1 base and J by 7 bases, with 11 bases between. The CDR3 spans 14 residues. CDR3 sequence: CASSLAGVRNEQFF. The CDR3 nucleotides are TGTGCCAGCAGCTTAGCGGGAGTTAGAAATGAGCAGTTCTTC.

This sequence joins TRBV2 and TRBJ2-5, with 7 bases matching TRBD2. Losses at the gene ends were 2 bases for V and 4 bases for J; bases not matched to a gene: 1. Germline CDR1 SNHLY, CDR2 FYNNEI. The CDR3 runs to 13 residues. This chain's CDR3 is CASSERGRETQYF. The CDR3, as DNA: TGTGCCAGCAGTGAACGCGGGAGAGAGACCCAGTACTTC.

The rearrangement joins TRBV7-9 to TRBJ1-1; possible D gene TRBD1, 6 bases. The V end lost 2 bases, the J end lost 4 bases, and 8 bases lay between the germline ends. Germline loops: CDR1 SEHNR, CDR2 FQNEAQ (reference sequence). The CDR3 is 13 residues long. CDR3 bases: TGTGCCAGCAGCTTAAGCAGGGGCACTGAAGCTTTCTTT. Protein product: CASSLSRGTEAFF. The variable domain in full, with the rest retrieved from reference TRBV7-9 and TRBJ1-1, is DTGVSQNPRHKITKRGQNVTFRCDPISEHNRLYWYRQTLGQGPEFLTYFQNEAQLEKSRLLSDRFSAERPKGSFSTLEIQRTEQGDSAMYLCASSLSRGTEAFFGQGTRLTVV.

This sequence joins TRBV6-5 and TRBJ2-5; D remains unclear. The ends were cut back, 6 bases at V and 5 bases at J, with 10 bases in the middle. The CDR3 has 12 residues. Germline lookup yields CDR1 MNHEY and CDR2 SVGAGI. CDR3 DNA: TGTGCCAGCAGCCCAGGTTTGGAGACCCAGTACTTC. Residues: CASSPGLETQYF.

This sequence joins TRBV13 and TRBJ1-3, with a tentative D call TRBD1 (6 bases). From germline, CDR1 is PRHDT and CDR2 FYEKMQ (reference sequence). V lost 4 bases, J lost 4 bases, and 11 bases lay in between. The CDR3 is made up of 14 amino acids. CDR3 DNA sequence: TGTGCCAGCAGCTACCGGACAGAAGGAAACACCATATATTTT. It specifies CASSYRTEGNTIYF.

The rearrangement links TRBV27 to TRBJ1-2, with no clear D. With 5 bases removed from V and 5 bases from J, the gap between germline ends came to 24 bases. CDR1 and CDR2 from the germline V gene are MNHEY and SMNVEV (reference sequence). This CDR3 has 17 amino acids. Written as DNA, the CDR3 is TGTGCCAGCAGTCACCTTGGATCAGGTGCAGCAGAGTATGGCTACACCTTC. It encodes CASSHLGSGAAEYGYTF.

The CDR3 sequence is CASSTLHRVGDNSPLHF. The CDR3 DNA reads TGTGCCAGCAGCACCTTACACAGGGTTGGAGATAATTCACCCCTCCACTTT. The chain recombines TRBV2 with TRBJ1-6; D may be TRBD1 (6 bases). V was clipped by 6 bases and J by 5 bases, with 20 bases between them. The length of the CDR3 is 17 residues. Germline V gene data show CDR1 as SNHLY and CDR2 as FYNNEI.

J is TRBJ1-5 and V is TRBV7-9; tentative D call: TRBD1 (5 bases). Germline assignment: CDR1 SEHNR and CDR2 FQNEAQ (reference sequence). The CDR3 extends over 15 amino acids. The V end was cut by 3 bases, the J end by 1 base, with 10 bases between. The CDR3 here is CASSLGGSSNQPQHF. The CDR3, as DNA: TGTGCCAGCAGCTTGGGGGGGTCGAGCAATCAGCCCCAGCATTTT.

The chain couples TRBV9 to TRBJ2-3, with D possibly being TRBD2 (5 bases). This CDR3 comprises 16 residues. V was shortened by 0 bases and J by 5 bases, with 16 bases between the two germline ends. Germline CDR1 reads SGDLS; CDR2 reads YYNGEE. The CDR3 bases are TGTGCCAGCAGCGTAGACCGAGCGGCCTCAAGAGATACGCAGTATTTT. Its protein product is CASSVDRAASRDTQYF.

V gene TRBV25-1 combines with J gene TRBJ2-3, with D tentatively TRBD1 (7 bases). Germline CDR1 MGHDK, CDR2 SYGVNS. Trimming removed 3 bases at V and 1 base at J, with 11 bases between. The CDR3 runs 15 residues. CDR3 protein: CASSDAGQRTDTQYF. CDR3 in DNA: TGTGCCAGCAGTGACGCGGGACAGCGCACAGATACGCAGTATTTT.

The V and J genes are TRBV5-4 and TRBJ2-7; D remains ambiguous. The V end was cut by 0 bases, the J end by 5 bases, with 12 bases between. The germline V gene has CDR1 SGHNT and CDR2 YYREEE (reference sequence). This CDR3 comprises 14 residues. This CDR3 is CASSLASELDEQYF. CDR3 bases: TGTGCCAGCAGCTTGGCGTCTGAGTTGGACGAGCAGTACTTC.

The CDR3 DNA sequence: TGCAGCGTCCGCCCAGGGGGCGCGAATAAAGCCATATATTTT. It specifies CSVRPGGANKAIYF. The chain uses TRBV29-1 and TRBJ1-3, with 8 nucleotides matching TRBD1. V shed 6 bases, J shed 11 bases, and the junction held 15 bases outside the gene matches. Looked up from germline, CDR1 is SQVTM and CDR2 is ANQGSEA. CDR3 length: 14 residues.

The CDR3 coding sequence is TGTGCCAGTAGTTCGTCTTCAGGGGCTCAGCCCCAGCATTTT. Translating gives CASSSSSGAQPQHF. This chain joins TRBV19 and TRBJ1-5; a weak D match, TRBD1 (6 bases). The CDR3 is made up of 14 amino acids. Germline V gene data show CDR1 as LNHDA and CDR2 as SQIVND (reference sequence). Trimming removed 5 bases from V and 6 bases from J, with 14 bases in between.

The rearrangement links TRBV9 to TRBJ2-3; 8 nucleotides match TRBD2. Germline CDR1 is SGDLS and CDR2 is YYNGEE. Losses at the gene ends were 0 bases for V and 6 bases for J; bases not matched to a gene: 6. The CDR3 extends over 15 amino acids. CDR3 sequence (DNA): TGTGCCAGCAGCGTAGGGGTTAGCGGGGTGGATACGCAGTATTTT. Protein sequence: CASSVGVSGVDTQYF.